The clone carrying this TCR beta chain came up a few times. These data originate in a study of cytomegalovirus exposure and HLA in healthy donors. Researchers ran the PCR with 60 Vbeta and 13 Jbeta primers. Assay: immunoSEQ multiplex PCR; the TCRdb copy retains only in-frame clones and omits some. The top ten clones hold 0.3% of a sample with some 270,000 clones, about four fifths of them seen once. This CDR3 contains 14 residues. Germline V gives CDR1 MNHEY, CDR2 SMNVEV (reference sequence). V lost 4 bases to trimming and J lost 0 bases; unmatched junction nucleotides: 2. Sequencing was carried out using PBMCs. This chain joins TRBV27 and TRBJ2-7; 8 bases match TRBD2. The receptor was derived from a girl between 2 and 10 years old in good health and CMV-seronegative. Here the CDR3 reads CASSSGLASYEQYF. CDR3 DNA: TGTGCCAGCAGTTCCGGACTAGCCTCCTACGAGCAGTACTTC.